Listed here are 32 T cell receptor beta chains from one sample, sequenced in a study of blood T cell repertoires in COVID-19. Sequenced by immunoSEQ multiplex PCR; TCRdb stores in-frame clones only, minus some. The sample carries about 230,000 clones, around four fifths recorded once. Sequences were obtained from peripheral blood. These receptors all stem from an older woman with active or convalescent COVID-19.

This clone appeared a few times. The chain combines TRBV12-3 or TRBV12-4 with TRBJ2-7; D is possibly TRBD2 (6 bases). This CDR3 contains 13 residues. The ends were cut back, 10 bases at V and 0 bases at J, with 13 bases in the middle. The CDR3 DNA reads as TGTGCCATCACGGGACTGAACTCCTACGAGCAGTACTTC. Translated, it gives CAITGLNSYEQYF.

The chain employs TRBV7-2 and TRBJ1-2; no definite D call. V was cut by 6 bases and J by 5 bases, with 7 bases left in between. CDR3 length equals 11 residues. Looked up from germline, CDR1 is SGHTA and CDR2 is FQGNSA. CDR3 protein: CASRNQYGYTF. The CDR3 coding sequence is TGTGCCAGCAGGAACCAGTATGGCTACACCTTC. Variable domain in full (rest from reference TRBV7-2 and TRBJ1-2): GAGVSQSPSNKVTEKGKDVELRCDPISGHTALYWYRQSLGQGLEFLIYFQGNSAPDKSGLPSDRFSAERTGGSVSTLTIQRTQQEDSAVYLCASRNQYGYTFGSGTRLTVV.

This clone was seen a handful of times. The chain recombines TRBV12-3 or TRBV12-4 with TRBJ1-5, with D perhaps TRBD1 (5 bases). Trimming cost V 6 bases and J 9 bases, with 15 bases left between them. The CDR3 consists of 13 residues. The CDR3 sequence: CASSQGGGRPQHF. The CDR3 DNA is TGTGCCAGCAGCCAGGGTGGCGGTCGGCCCCAGCATTTT.

This CDR3 is CASGHRNTEAFF. In nucleotides, the CDR3 is TGTGCCAGTGGACATAGGAACACTGAAGCTTTCTTT. This rearrangement joins TRBV7-9 to TRBJ1-1, with D maybe TRBD1 (5 bases). CDR3 length equals 12 residues. Germline assignment: CDR1 SEHNR and CDR2 FQNEAQ (reference sequence). Trimming shortened V by 9 bases and J by 1 base, and 9 bases separated the two germline ends.

The V call is TRBV2, the J call TRBJ2-2; no definite D call. This CDR3 spans 13 amino acids. Trimming left V 5 bases short and J 0 bases short, with 4 bases between. CDR1 is SNHLY, CDR2 FYNNEI, per germline. DNA for the CDR3: TGTGCCAGCAGTACTCCGAACACCGGGGAGCTGTTTTTT. Residues: CASSTPNTGELFF.

J is TRBJ2-1 and V is TRBV12-5, with 13 nucleotides matching TRBD2. The CDR3 length is 16 residues. Germline CDR1 LGHNT, CDR2 FRNRAP. V lost 7 bases, J lost 4 bases, and 7 bases stayed unmatched. The CDR3 loop reads CASAATSGGFYNEQFF. CDR3 DNA: TGTGCTAGTGCCGCGACTAGCGGGGGGTTTTACAATGAGCAGTTCTTC. The variable domain in full, with the rest retrieved from reference TRBV12-5 and TRBJ2-1, is DARVTQTPRHKVTEMGQEVTMRCQPILGHNTVFWYRQTMMQGLELLAYFRNRAPLDDSGMPKDRFSAEMPDATLATLKIQPSEPRDSAVYFCASAATSGGFYNEQFFGPGTRLTVL.

The chain couples TRBV13 to TRBJ1-2, with a tentative D call TRBD1 (6 bases). CDR1 PRHDT and CDR2 FYEKMQ come from the germline V gene (reference sequence). The CDR3 has 13 residues. V was trimmed by 5 bases and J by 3 bases, leaving 10 bases between them. The CDR3 is CASSLGQHYGYTF. As DNA, the CDR3 is TGTGCCAGCAGCCTTGGACAGCACTATGGCTACACCTTC.

This clone was observed a handful of times. V usage is TRBV5-6 and J usage is TRBJ2-1; D is ambiguous. Germline V gene lookup returns CDR1 SGHDT and CDR2 YYEEEE. The CDR3 is 13 amino acids. Trimming removed 0 bases from V and 8 bases from J, with 9 bases in between. CDR3 residues: CASSLVTPDEQFF. The DNA of the CDR3 is TGTGCCAGCAGCTTGGTTACTCCCGATGAGCAGTTCTTC.

The genes are TRBV5-1 and TRBJ2-1; 7 positions agree with TRBD1. Germline CDR1 SGHRS, CDR2 YFSETQ. The CDR3 runs to 16 residues. With V trimmed by 4 bases and J by 2 bases, 9 bases remained unmatched. The CDR3 sequence: CASSRTGTATYNEQFF. CDR3 bases: TGCGCCAGCAGCCGTACCGGGACAGCTACCTACAATGAGCAGTTCTTC.

Here the CDR3 reads CASSLVPGDYEQYF. CDR3 sequence (DNA): TGTGCCAGCAGTTTAGTCCCGGGGGACTACGAGCAGTACTTC. The V gene is TRBV6-5, the J gene TRBJ2-7; possibly TRBD2 for D (6 bases). The CDR3 covers 14 residues. Per germline, CDR1 MNHEY and CDR2 SVGAGI. V was clipped by 4 bases and J by 3 bases, with 13 bases between them.

The chain recombines TRBV5-1 with TRBJ2-3, with 8 bases fitting TRBD2. This CDR3 contains 16 residues. Trimming at V came to 0 bases and at J to 4 bases, leaving 7 bases not matched to a gene. CDR1 is SGHRS and CDR2 is YFSETQ in the germline V gene. This CDR3 is CASSLALREVADTQYF. CDR3 nucleotides: TGCGCCAGCAGCTTGGCCCTGCGGGAGGTCGCAGATACGCAGTATTTT.

The rearrangement uses TRBV27 and TRBJ1-2, with 9 bases fitting TRBD1. The trim removed 5 bases at V and 4 bases at J, leaving 5 bases unmatched. This CDR3 has 14 amino acids. Germline CDR1 and CDR2: MNHEY and SMNVEV (reference sequence). The CDR3 DNA is TGTGCCAGCAGTAGCACAGGGGGCGTCTATGGCTACACCTTC. Translating it yields CASSSTGGVYGYTF.

The CDR3 sequence is CASSNGGRGLVEQFF. CDR3 nucleotide sequence: TGTGCCAGCAGTAACGGAGGGCGGGGCCTTGTTGAGCAGTTCTTC. The chain joins TRBV5-4 to TRBJ2-1, with D possibly being TRBD2 (6 bases). V lost 5 bases to trimming and J lost 9 bases, with 21 bases between them. Germline values: CDR1 SGHNT, CDR2 YYREEE (reference sequence). The CDR3 totals 15 residues. Using reference TRBV5-4 and TRBJ2-1 for the parts outside the CDR3, the full variable domain is ETGVTQSPTHLIKTRGQQVTLRCSSQSGHNTVSWYQQALGQGPQFIFQYYREEENGRGNFPPRFSGLQFPNYSSELNVNALELDDSALYLCASSNGGRGLVEQFFGPGTRLTVL.

The chain employs TRBV3-1 (or the pseudogene TRBV3-2) and TRBJ2-1; perhaps TRBD2 as D (5 bases). V lost 4 bases and J 5 bases, leaving 12 bases between the germline ends. Germline values: CDR1 LGHDT, CDR2 YNNKEL (reference sequence). This CDR3 comprises 14 residues. DNA of the CDR3: TGTGCCAGCAGCCCCAGCGGAAGACACAATGAGCAGTTCTTC. This encodes CASSPSGRHNEQFF.

The rearrangement joins TRBV7-2 to TRBJ1-2; D possibly corresponds to TRBD1 (5 bases). The CDR3 length is 13 residues. Between the trimmed V and J ends, which lost 1 base and 10 bases, there was a span of 13 bases. Germline values: CDR1 SGHTA, CDR2 FQGNSA. In nucleotides, the CDR3 is TGTGCCAGCAGCTTAGGGGGGGGAAGCGCCTACACCTTC. The encoded protein is CASSLGGGSAYTF.

This clone was picked up a small number of times. The rearrangement uses TRBV7-9 and TRBJ2-1, with 14 nucleotides matching TRBD2. CDR3 length: 14 amino acids. V dropped 3 bases and J dropped 9; count of bases not matched to a gene: 1. Per germline, CDR1 SEHNR and CDR2 FQNEAQ (reference sequence). The CDR3 sequence is CASSLGLAGVEQFF. The CDR3 DNA sequence: TGTGCCAGCAGCTTGGGACTAGCGGGGGTTGAGCAGTTCTTC. Full variable domain (rest looked up from reference TRBV7-9 and TRBJ2-1): DTGVSQNPRHKITKRGQNVTFRCDPISEHNRLYWYRQTLGQGPEFLTYFQNEAQLEKSRLLSDRFSAERPKGSFSTLEIQRTEQGDSAMYLCASSLGLAGVEQFFGPGTRLTVL.

The J gene is TRBJ1-1, the V gene TRBV28; D gene uncertain. Germline V gene lookup returns CDR1 MDHEN and CDR2 SYDVKM. This CDR3 is built from 13 residues. V lost 5 bases to trimming and J lost 8 bases, with 15 bases between them. Written as DNA, the CDR3 is TGTGCCAGCAGTCCCACTACGAACTGGGAAGCTTTCTTT. This codes for CASSPTTNWEAFF.

The gene calls are TRBV9 and TRBJ1-6; no reliable D call. V was clipped by 1 base and J by 8 bases, with 16 bases between them. This CDR3 region has 16 residues. CDR1 is SGDLS, CDR2 YYNGEE, per germline. The CDR3 region is CASSVTAGLRDSPLHF. The CDR3 region has the DNA TGTGCCAGCAGCGTAACGGCGGGTCTGCGGGATTCACCCCTCCACTTT.

This chain links TRBV6-5 with TRBJ1-6; possibly TRBD1 for D (5 bases). Looked up from germline, CDR1 is MNHEY and CDR2 is SVGAGI. V lost 9 bases to trimming and J lost 6 bases, with 12 bases between them. The CDR3 is made up of 13 amino acids. The CDR3 spells CASAGQFNSPLHF. CDR3 coding DNA: TGTGCCAGTGCGGGGCAGTTTAATTCACCCCTCCACTTT.

This clone is a singleton in its sample. V gene TRBV6-6 combines with J gene TRBJ2-7; 10 bases align to TRBD1. CDR1 MNHNY and CDR2 SVGAGI come from the germline V gene (reference sequence). The trim removed 5 bases at V and 6 bases at J, leaving 19 bases unmatched. The CDR3 length is 18 residues. The CDR3, as DNA: TGTGCCAGCAGTCGCCGGGACAGGGGCGCTAAAGGGTACCGCGAGCAGTACTTC. Amino acids: CASSRRDRGAKGYREQYF.

This chain uses TRBV12-3 or TRBV12-4 with TRBJ2-2; unclear D gene. The germline V and J ends were trimmed by 10 bases and 8 bases, with 14 bases remaining between them. The CDR3 is made up of 12 amino acids. The CDR3 here is CATRWASGELFF. The CDR3 nucleotides read TGTGCCACCCGGTGGGCATCGGGGGAGCTGTTTTTT.

The chain has TRBV19 and TRBJ1-5; maybe TRBD1 (5 bases). V was shortened by 5 bases and J by 0 bases, with 11 bases between the two germline ends. The CDR3 length is 15 residues. Germline assignment: CDR1 LNHDA and CDR2 SQIVND (reference sequence). CDR3 nucleotide sequence: TGTGCCAGTAGTCGACCCAGGGATAGCAATCAGCCCCAGCATTTT. This codes for CASSRPRDSNQPQHF.

This chain connects TRBV6-6 to TRBJ2-7; a weak D match, TRBD1 (6 bases). Germline assignment: CDR1 MNHNY and CDR2 SVGAGI (reference sequence). V lost 5 bases and J lost 1, with 15 bases in between. The CDR3 has 15 residues. CDR3 sequence (DNA): TGTGCCAGCAGTGCGGACAGAAAGACATCCTACGAGCAGTACTTC. This gives the protein CASSADRKTSYEQYF.

The chain has TRBV5-1 and TRBJ2-2; 13 bases match TRBD2. This CDR3 is built from 17 residues. V shed 3 bases and J 4 bases; nucleotides not matched to a gene: 6. CDR1 and CDR2 (germline): SGHRS, YFSETQ. In DNA form, the CDR3 reads TGCGCCAGCAGCTCCTGGACTAGCGGGAGTAGCACCGGGGAGCTGTTTTTT. Amino acids: CASSSWTSGSSTGELFF.

V usage is TRBV28 and J usage is TRBJ2-5, with no clear D. V gave up 5 bases and J gave up 5 bases, with 12 bases separating them. The CDR3 spans 13 residues. Per germline, CDR1 MDHEN and CDR2 SYDVKM. The CDR3 DNA is TGTGCCAGCAGTAACACCATCTGGGAGACCCAGTACTTC. It translates to CASSNTIWETQYF. The full variable domain, rest sourced from reference TRBV28 and TRBJ2-5, is DVKVTQSSRYLVKRTGEKVFLECVQDMDHENMFWYRQDPGLGLRLIYFSYDVKMKEKGDIPEGYSVSREKKERFSLILESASTNQTSMYLCASSNTIWETQYFGPGTRLLVL.

The table lists this clone with a few counts. The chain employs TRBV5-4 and TRBJ2-1; D is perhaps TRBD1 (6 bases). This CDR3 is 17 amino acids long. With 3 bases removed from V and 2 bases from J, the gap between germline ends came to 18 bases. CDR1 is SGHNT, CDR2 YYREEE, per germline (reference sequence). The CDR3 sequence is CASSYPEGKGAYNEQFF. CDR3 DNA sequence: TGTGCCAGCAGCTATCCTGAGGGGAAGGGGGCCTACAATGAGCAGTTCTTC.

The chain recombines TRBV6-2 or TRBV6-3 with TRBJ2-7; TRBD1 matches at 10 bases. CDR1 is MNHEY, CDR2 SVGEGT, per germline. The V and J ends lost 2 bases and 3 bases, in that order; junction bases with no gene match: 7. The CDR3 covers 16 residues. CDR3 loop: CASSYGGRDRGYEQYF. CDR3 coding DNA: TGTGCCAGCAGTTACGGGGGCCGGGACAGGGGCTACGAGCAGTACTTC.

The CDR3 DNA follows: TGCGCCAGCAGCTTGTCCGAGACTTTTTACAATGAGCAGTTCTTC. Translation: CASSLSETFYNEQFF. V gene TRBV5-1 combines with J gene TRBJ2-1; D not certain. The CDR3 length is 15 residues. Germline V CDR1 and CDR2: SGHRS, YFSETQ. Trimming took off 1 base at V and 4 bases at J, with 12 bases between the two ends. The complete variable domain, with remaining parts taken from reference TRBV5-1 and TRBJ2-1, reads KAGVTQTPRYLIKTRGQQVTLSCSPISGHRSVSWYQQTPGQGLQFLFEYFSETQRNKGNFPGRFSGRQFSNSRSEMNVSTLELGDSALYLCASSLSETFYNEQFFGPGTRLTVL.

This clone was seen a few times. The V gene is TRBV6-5, the J gene TRBJ1-1, with D maybe TRBD1 (6 bases). Trimming removed 7 bases from V and 4 bases from J, with 10 bases in between. The germline V gene encodes CDR1 MNHEY and CDR2 SVGAGI. This CDR3 contains 12 residues. This CDR3 reads CASTRGGTEAFF. The CDR3 DNA reads TGTGCCAGCACTAGGGGGGGCACTGAAGCTTTCTTT.

V usage is TRBV19 and J usage is TRBJ2-7; 9 bases align to TRBD2. The CDR3 has 17 amino acids. Looked up from germline, CDR1 is LNHDA and CDR2 is SQIVND (reference sequence). The junction had 16 bases not matched to a gene; V was cut back by 5 bases and J by 5 bases. In DNA, the CDR3 is TGTGCCAGTAGTCCAAACCTTCCGGGACTAGCTTCACACGAGCAGTACTTC. It codes for CASSPNLPGLASHEQYF.

V gene TRBV5-5 combines with J gene TRBJ1-5, with 7 nucleotides matching TRBD1. The germline gives CDR1 SGHKS, CDR2 YYEKEE (reference sequence). The J segment lost 3 bases and the V segment lost 1 base, leaving 4 bases of the junction unmatched. The CDR3 is 15 amino acids. The DNA of the CDR3 is TGTGCCAGCAGCTTGTGGGACAGCTACAATCAGCCCCAGCATTTT. Its translation: CASSLWDSYNQPQHF.

V is TRBV3-1 (or the pseudogene TRBV3-2) and J is TRBJ2-5; D is undetermined. Germline V lookup: CDR1 LGHDT, CDR2 YNNKEL (reference sequence). This CDR3 region has 13 residues. The V end lost 1 base, the J end lost 2 bases, and 5 bases lay between the germline ends. The CDR3 sequence is CASSQGDQETQYF. DNA for the CDR3: TGTGCCAGCAGCCAAGGCGATCAAGAGACCCAGTACTTC.